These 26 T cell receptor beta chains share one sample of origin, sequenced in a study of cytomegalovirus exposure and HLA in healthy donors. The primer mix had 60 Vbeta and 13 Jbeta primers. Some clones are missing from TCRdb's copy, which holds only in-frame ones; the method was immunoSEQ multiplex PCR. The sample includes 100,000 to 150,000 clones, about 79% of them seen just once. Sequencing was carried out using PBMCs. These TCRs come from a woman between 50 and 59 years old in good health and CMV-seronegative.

This CDR3 reads CASSLGTGANEQFF. In DNA, the CDR3 is TGTGCCAGCAGCTTAGGGACAGGGGCAAATGAGCAGTTCTTC. The rearrangement uses TRBV6-5 and TRBJ2-1, with 10 bases fitting TRBD1. Germline V gene lookup returns CDR1 MNHEY and CDR2 SVGAGI. CDR3 length: 14 amino acids. Unmatched junction bases numbered 6, after V lost 6 bases and J lost 7 bases.

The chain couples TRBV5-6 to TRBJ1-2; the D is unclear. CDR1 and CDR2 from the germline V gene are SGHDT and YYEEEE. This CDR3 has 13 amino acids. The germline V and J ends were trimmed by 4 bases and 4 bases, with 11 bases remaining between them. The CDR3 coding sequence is TGTGCCAGCAGCCCAAGCGAGAGCTATGGCTACACCTTC. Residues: CASSPSESYGYTF.

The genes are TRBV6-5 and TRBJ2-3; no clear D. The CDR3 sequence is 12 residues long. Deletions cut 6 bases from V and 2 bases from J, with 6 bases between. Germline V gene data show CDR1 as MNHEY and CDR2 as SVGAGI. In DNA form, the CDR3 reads TGTGCCAGCAGCTTAAACACAGATACGCAGTATTTT. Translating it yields CASSLNTDTQYF.

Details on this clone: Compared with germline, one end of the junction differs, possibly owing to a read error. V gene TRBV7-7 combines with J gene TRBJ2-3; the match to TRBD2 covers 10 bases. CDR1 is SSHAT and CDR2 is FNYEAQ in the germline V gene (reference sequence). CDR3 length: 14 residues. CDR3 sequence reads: CASSRLAGTDTQYF. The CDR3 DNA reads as TGTGCTAGCAGCCGACTAGCGGGTACAGATACGCAGTATTTT.

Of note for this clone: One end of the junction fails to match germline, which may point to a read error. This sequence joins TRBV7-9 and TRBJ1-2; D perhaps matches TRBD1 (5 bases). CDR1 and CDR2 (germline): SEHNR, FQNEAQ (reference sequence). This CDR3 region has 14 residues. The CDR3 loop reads CSSSLGQGRYGYTF. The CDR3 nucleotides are TGTTCCAGCAGCCTCGGCCAGGGTCGATATGGCTACACCTTC.

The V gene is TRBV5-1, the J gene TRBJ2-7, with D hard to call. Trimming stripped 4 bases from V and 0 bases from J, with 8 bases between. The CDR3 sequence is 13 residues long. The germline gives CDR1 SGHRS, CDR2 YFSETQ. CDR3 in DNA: TGCGCCAGCAGCCCACCCAGCTCCTACGAGCAGTACTTC. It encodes CASSPPSSYEQYF.

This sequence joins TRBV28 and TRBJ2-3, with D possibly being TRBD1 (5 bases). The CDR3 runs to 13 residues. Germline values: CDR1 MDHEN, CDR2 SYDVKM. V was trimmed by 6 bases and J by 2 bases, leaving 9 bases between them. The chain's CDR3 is CASRQALTDTQYF. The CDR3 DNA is TGTGCCAGCAGACAGGCACTCACAGATACGCAGTATTTT.

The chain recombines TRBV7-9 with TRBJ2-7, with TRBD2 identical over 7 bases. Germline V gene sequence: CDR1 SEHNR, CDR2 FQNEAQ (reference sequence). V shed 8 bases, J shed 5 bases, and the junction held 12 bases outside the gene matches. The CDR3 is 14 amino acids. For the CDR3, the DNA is TGTGCCAGCGACTCGGGGGGAGGGCCCAACGAGCAGTACTTC. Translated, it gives CASDSGGGPNEQYF.

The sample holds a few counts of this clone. In nucleotides, the CDR3 is TGCGCCAGCAGCCCGAACGACAGGGGGCTAGGCGAAAAACTGTTTTTT. This sequence encodes CASSPNDRGLGEKLFF. J is TRBJ1-4 and V is TRBV4-3; 10 positions match TRBD1. CDR3 size: 16 residues. Germline loops: CDR1 LGHNA, CDR2 YSLEER. Trimming removed 4 bases from V and 8 bases from J; junction bases left unmatched: 10.

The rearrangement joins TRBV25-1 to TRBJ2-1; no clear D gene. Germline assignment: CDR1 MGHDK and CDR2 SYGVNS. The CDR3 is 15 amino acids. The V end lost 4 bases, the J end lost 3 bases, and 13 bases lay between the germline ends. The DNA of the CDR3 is TGTGCCAGCAGTGGATCTTCTATGGTCTACAATGAGCAGTTCTTC. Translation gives CASSGSSMVYNEQFF. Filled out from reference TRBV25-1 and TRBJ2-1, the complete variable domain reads EADIYQTPRYLVIGTGKKITLECSQTMGHDKMYWYQQDPGMELHLIHYSYGVNSTEKGDLSSESTVSRIRTEHFPLTLESARPSHTSQYLCASSGSSMVYNEQFFGPGTRLTVL.

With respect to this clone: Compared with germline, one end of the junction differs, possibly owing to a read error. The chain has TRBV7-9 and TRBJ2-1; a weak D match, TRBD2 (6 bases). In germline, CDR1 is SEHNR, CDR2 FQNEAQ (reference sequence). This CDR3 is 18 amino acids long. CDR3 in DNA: TGTTCCAGCAGCCTCCCCTTGCGGGGCGAAAGCTCCTACAATGAGCAGTTCTTC. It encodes CSSSLPLRGESSYNEQFF.

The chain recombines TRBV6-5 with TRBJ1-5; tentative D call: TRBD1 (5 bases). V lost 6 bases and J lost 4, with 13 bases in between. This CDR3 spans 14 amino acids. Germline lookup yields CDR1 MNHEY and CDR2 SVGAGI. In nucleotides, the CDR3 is TGTGCCAGCAGGATTGACAGTAGTAATCAGCCCCAGCATTTT. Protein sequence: CASRIDSSNQPQHF.

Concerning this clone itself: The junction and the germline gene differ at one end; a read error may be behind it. The CDR3: CASRLAGGTDTQYF. The CDR3 DNA reads TGTGCCAGCAGGTTAGCGGGAGGGACAGATACGCAGTATTTT. V gene TRBV7-2 combines with J gene TRBJ2-3; 11 bases map to TRBD2. The germline V gene encodes CDR1 SGHTA and CDR2 FQGNSA. This CDR3 is built from 14 residues.

CDR3: CASSNRDRAYEQYF. CDR3 sequence (DNA): TGTGCCAGCAGTAACCGGGACAGGGCCTACGAGCAGTACTTC. The chain recombines TRBV6-6 with TRBJ2-7; TRBD1 matches at 9 bases. Germline trimming cut 5 bases from V and 2 bases from J; bases unmatched to any gene: 4. Looked up from germline, CDR1 is MNHNY and CDR2 is SVGAGI (reference sequence). The CDR3 is made up of 14 amino acids.

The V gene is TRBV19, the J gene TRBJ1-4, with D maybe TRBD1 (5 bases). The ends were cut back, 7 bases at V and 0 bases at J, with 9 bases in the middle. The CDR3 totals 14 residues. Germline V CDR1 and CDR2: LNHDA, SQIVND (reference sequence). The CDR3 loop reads CASKGDSTNEKLFF. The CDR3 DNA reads TGTGCCAGTAAAGGGGATTCAACTAATGAAAAACTGTTTTTT.

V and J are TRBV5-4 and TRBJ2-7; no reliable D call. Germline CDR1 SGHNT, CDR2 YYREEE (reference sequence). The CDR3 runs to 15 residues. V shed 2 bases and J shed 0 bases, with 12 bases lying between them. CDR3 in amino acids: CASSLRGTFSYEQYF. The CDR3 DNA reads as TGTGCCAGCAGCTTACGAGGAACCTTCTCCTACGAGCAGTACTTC.

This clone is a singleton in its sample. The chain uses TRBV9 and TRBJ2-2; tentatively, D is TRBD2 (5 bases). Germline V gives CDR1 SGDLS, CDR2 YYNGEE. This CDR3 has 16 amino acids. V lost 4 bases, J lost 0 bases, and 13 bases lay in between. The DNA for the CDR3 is TGTGCCAGCAGCTCAGCGGCTAATACGAACACCGGGGAGCTGTTTTTT. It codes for CASSSAANTNTGELFF.

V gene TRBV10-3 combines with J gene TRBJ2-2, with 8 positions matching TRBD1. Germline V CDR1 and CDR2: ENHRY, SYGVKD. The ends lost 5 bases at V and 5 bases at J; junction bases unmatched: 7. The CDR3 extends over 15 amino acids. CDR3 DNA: TGTGCCATCAGTCTTGGACAGGGAAGGACCGGGGAGCTGTTTTTT. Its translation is CAISLGQGRTGELFF.

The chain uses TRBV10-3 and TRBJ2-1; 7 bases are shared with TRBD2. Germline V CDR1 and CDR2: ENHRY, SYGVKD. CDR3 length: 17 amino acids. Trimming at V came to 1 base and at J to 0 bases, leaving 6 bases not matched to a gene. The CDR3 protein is CAISEFFGRSSYNEQFF. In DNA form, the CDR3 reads TGTGCCATCAGTGAGTTCTTCGGGAGGAGCTCCTACAATGAGCAGTTCTTC.

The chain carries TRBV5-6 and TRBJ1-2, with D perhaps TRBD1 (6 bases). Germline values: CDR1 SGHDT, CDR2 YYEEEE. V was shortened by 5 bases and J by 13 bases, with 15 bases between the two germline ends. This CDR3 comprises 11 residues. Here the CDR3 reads CASRGQPTGTF. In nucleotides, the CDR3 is TGTGCCAGCAGAGGACAGCCGACGGGCACCTTC.

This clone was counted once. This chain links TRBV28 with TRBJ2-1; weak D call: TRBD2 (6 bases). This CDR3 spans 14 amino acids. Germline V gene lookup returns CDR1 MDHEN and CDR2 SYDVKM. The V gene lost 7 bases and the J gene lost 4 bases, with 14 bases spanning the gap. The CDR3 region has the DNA TGTGCCAGCAAAGGCCTAGCGAGATACAATGAGCAGTTCTTC. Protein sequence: CASKGLARYNEQFF.

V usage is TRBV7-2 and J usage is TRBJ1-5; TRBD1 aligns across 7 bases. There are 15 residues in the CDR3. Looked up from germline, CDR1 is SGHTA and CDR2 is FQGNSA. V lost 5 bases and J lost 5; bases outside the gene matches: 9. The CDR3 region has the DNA TGTGCCAGCAGCAACCGACAGGGAGGCTATCAGCCCCAGCATTTT. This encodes CASSNRQGGYQPQHF.

The CDR3 DNA follows: TGTGCCTGGAGATCCACTAGGTGGGACAGGTCGTCTGGAAACACCATATATTTT. Translation: CAWRSTRWDRSSGNTIYF. This chain links TRBV30 with TRBJ1-3, with TRBD1 identical over 8 bases. The V segment lost 3 bases and the J segment 1 base; nucleotides outside the gene matches: 14. Germline V gene sequence: CDR1 GTSNPN, CDR2 SVGIG (reference sequence). The CDR3 covers 18 residues.

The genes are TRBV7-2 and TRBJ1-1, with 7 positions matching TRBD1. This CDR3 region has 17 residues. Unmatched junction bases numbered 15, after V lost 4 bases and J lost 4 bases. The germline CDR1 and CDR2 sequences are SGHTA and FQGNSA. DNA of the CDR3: TGTGCCAGCAGCTATTTGGCCTCGACAGGGAGAGGCACTGAAGCTTTCTTT. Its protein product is CASSYLASTGRGTEAFF.

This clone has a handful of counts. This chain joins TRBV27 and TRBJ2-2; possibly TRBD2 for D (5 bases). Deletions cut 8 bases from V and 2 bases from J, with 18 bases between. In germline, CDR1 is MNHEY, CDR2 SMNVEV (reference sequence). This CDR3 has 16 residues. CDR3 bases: TGTGCCAGCCTTCCGAGGAGCGGAGCCAACACCGGGGAGCTGTTTTTT. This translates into CASLPRSGANTGELFF.

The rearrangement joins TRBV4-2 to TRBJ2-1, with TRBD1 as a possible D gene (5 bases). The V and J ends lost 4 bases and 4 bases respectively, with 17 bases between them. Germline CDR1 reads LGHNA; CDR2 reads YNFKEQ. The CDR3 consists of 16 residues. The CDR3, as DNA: TGTGCCAGCAGCCGCCAGGGTAGCAATACATACAATGAGCAGTTCTTC. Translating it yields CASSRQGSNTYNEQFF.